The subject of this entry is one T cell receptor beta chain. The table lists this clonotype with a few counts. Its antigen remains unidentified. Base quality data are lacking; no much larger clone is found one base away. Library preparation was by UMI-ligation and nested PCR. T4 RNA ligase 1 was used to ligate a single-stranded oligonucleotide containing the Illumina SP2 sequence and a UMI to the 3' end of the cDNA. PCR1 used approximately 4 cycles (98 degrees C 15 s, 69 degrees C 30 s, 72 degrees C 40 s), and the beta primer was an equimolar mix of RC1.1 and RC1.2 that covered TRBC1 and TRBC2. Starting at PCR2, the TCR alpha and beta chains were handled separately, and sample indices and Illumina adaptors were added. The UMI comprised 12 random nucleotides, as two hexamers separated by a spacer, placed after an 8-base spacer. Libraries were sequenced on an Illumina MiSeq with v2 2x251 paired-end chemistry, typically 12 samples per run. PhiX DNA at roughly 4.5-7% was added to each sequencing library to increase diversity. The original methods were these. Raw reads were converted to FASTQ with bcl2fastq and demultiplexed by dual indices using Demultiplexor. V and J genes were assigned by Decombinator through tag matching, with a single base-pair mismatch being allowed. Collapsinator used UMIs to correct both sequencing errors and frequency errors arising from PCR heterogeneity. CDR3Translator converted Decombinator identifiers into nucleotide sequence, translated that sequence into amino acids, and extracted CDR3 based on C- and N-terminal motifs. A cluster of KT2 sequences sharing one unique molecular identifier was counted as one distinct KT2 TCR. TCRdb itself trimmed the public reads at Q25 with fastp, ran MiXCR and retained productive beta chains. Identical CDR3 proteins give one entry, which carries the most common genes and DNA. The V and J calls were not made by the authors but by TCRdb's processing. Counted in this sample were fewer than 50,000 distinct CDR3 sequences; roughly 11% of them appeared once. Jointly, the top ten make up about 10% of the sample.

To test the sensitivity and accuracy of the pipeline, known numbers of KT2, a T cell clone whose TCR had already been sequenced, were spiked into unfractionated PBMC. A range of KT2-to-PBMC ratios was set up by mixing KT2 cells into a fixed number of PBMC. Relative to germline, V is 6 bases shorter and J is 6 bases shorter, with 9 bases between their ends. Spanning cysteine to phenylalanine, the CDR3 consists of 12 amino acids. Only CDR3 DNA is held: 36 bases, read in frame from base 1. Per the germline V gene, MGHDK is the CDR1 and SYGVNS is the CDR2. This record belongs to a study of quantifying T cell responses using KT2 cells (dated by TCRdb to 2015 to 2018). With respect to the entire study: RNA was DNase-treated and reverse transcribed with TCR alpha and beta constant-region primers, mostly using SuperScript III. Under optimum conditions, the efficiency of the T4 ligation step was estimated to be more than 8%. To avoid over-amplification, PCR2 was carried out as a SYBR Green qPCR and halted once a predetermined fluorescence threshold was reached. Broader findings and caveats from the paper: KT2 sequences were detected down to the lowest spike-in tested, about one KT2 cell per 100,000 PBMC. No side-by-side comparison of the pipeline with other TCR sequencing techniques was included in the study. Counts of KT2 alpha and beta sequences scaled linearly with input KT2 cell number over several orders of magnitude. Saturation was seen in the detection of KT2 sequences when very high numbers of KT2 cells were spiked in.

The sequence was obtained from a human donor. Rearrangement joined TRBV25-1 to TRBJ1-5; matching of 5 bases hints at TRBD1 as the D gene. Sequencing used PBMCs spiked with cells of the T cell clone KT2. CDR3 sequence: CASRQAFQPQHF. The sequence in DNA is TGTGCCAGCAGACAGGCTTTTCAGCCCCAGCATTTT.